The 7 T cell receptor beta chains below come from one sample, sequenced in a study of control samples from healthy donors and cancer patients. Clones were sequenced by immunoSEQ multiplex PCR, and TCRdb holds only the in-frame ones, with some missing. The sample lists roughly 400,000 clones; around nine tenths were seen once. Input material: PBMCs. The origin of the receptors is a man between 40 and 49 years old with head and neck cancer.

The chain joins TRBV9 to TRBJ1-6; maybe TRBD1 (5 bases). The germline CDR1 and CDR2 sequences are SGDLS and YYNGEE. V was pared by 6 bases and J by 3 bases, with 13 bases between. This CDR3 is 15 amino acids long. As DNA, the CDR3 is TGTGCCAGCACCCCGGGGGGTGGCTATAATTCACCCCTCCACTTT. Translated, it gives CASTPGGGYNSPLHF.

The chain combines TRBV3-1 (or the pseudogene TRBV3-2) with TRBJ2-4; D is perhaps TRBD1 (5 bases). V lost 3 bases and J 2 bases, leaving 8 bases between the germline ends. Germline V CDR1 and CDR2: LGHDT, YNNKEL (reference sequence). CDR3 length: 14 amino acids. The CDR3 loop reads CASSHRGSKNIQYF. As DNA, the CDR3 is TGTGCCAGCAGCCATAGGGGTTCCAAAAACATTCAGTACTTC.

CDR3: CAISPRTGSLSPLHF. CDR3 coding DNA: TGTGCCATCAGCCCAAGGACAGGGTCGCTGTCACCCCTCCACTTT. This chain connects TRBV10-3 to TRBJ1-6, with TRBD1 identical over 8 bases. In germline, CDR1 is ENHRY, CDR2 SYGVKD. V dropped 6 bases and J dropped 10; count of bases not matched to a gene: 11. CDR3 length: 15 amino acids.

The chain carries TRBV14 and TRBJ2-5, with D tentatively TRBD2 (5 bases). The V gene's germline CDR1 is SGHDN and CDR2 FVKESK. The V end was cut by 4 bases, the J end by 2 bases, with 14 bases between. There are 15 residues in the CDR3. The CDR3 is CASSPFSGTQETQYF. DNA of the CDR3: TGTGCCAGCAGCCCGTTTTCGGGAACACAAGAGACCCAGTACTTC.

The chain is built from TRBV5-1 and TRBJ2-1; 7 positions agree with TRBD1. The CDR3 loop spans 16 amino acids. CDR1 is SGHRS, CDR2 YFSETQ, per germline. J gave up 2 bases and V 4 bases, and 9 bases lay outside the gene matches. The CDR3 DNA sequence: TGCGCCAGCAGCCCGGGACAGAGGTTCCCCTACAATGAGCAGTTCTTC. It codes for CASSPGQRFPYNEQFF.

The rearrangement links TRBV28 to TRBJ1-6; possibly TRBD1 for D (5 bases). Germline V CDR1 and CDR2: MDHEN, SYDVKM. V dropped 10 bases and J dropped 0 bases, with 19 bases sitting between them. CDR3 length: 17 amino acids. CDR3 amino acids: CAIPAGADSSYNSPLHF. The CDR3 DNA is TGTGCCATTCCGGCCGGGGCCGACAGCTCCTATAATTCACCCCTCCACTTT.

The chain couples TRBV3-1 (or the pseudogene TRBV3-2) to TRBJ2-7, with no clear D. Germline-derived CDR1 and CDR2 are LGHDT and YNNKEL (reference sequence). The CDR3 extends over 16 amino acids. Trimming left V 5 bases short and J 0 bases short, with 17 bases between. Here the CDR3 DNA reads TGTGCCAGCAGCGGGGAACCAGGCTTCAGCTCCTACGAGCAGTACTTC. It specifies CASSGEPGFSSYEQYF.